The sequence of this T cell receptor (beta chain) was determined in a study of T cells after yellow fever vaccination. On the study more broadly: Fractions containing few cells were prepared with SMART-Seq v4 Ultra Low Input.

To note about this clonotype: Its specificity is not known.

Points from the study as a whole: The CD4 and CD8 compartments had a small share of their clonotypes in common. Peaking on day 5 versus 15, the secondary response was faster but weaker.

A single record per CDR3 protein comes from TCRdb applying MiXCR to the 5' RACE reads. The sample carries hundreds of thousands of distinct CDR3 sequences, about 13% recorded once. With 1 base clipped from V and 1 base from J, the junction kept 11 bases outside the gene matches. This CDR3 contains 17 residues. Germline values: CDR1 SGHRS, CDR2 YFSETQ. The input for sequencing was PBMCs, taken on the day of the yellow fever booster vaccination. The sequence was collected from a man aged 30 to 39 who received the YFV17D yellow fever vaccine. The V and J genes are TRBV5-1 and TRBJ2-7; 7 nucleotides line up with TRBD2. CDR3 protein: CASSLFRLGLGSYEQYF. In nucleotides, the CDR3 is TGCGCCAGCAGCTTGTTCAGGCTTGGACTAGGTTCCTACGAGCAGTACTTC.